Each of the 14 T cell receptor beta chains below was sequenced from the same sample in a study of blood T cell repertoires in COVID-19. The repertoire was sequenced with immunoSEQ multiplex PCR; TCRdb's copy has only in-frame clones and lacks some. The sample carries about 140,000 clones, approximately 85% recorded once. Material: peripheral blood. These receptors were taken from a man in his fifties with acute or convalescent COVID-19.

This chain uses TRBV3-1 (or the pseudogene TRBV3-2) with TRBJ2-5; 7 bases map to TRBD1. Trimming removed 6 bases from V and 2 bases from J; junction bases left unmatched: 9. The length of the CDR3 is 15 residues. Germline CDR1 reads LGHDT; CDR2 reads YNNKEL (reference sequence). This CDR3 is CASRKTGSPQETQYF. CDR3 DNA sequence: TGTGCCAGCAGGAAGACAGGGTCGCCACAAGAGACCCAGTACTTC.

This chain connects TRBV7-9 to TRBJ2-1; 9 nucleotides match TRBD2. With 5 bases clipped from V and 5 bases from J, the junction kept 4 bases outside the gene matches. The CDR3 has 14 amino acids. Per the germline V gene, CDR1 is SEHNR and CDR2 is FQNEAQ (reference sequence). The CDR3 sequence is CASSPRTSDNEQFF. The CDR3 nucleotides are TGTGCCAGCAGCCCAAGGACTAGCGACAATGAGCAGTTCTTC.

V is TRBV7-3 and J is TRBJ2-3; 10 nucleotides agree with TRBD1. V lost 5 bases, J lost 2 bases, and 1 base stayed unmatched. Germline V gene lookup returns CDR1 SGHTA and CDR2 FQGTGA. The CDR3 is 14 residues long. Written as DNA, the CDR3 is TGTGCCAGCAGCAGACAGGGGGCCACAGATACGCAGTATTTT. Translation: CASSRQGATDTQYF.

CDR3 in amino acids: CASTSVAGSSYEQYF. The CDR3, as DNA: TGTGCCAGTACCTCGGTAGCGGGGAGCTCCTACGAGCAGTACTTC. The rearrangement uses TRBV19 and TRBJ2-7; TRBD2 matches 8 bases. The CDR3 contains 15 residues. J gave up 0 bases and V 7 bases, and 8 bases lay outside the gene matches. The germline gives CDR1 LNHDA, CDR2 SQIVND (reference sequence).

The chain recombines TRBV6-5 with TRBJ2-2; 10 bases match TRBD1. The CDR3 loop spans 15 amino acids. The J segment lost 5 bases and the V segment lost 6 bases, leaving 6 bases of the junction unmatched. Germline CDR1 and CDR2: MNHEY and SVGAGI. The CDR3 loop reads CASRRGQGVTGELFF. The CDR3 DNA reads TGTGCCAGCAGAAGAGGACAGGGGGTGACCGGGGAGCTGTTTTTT.

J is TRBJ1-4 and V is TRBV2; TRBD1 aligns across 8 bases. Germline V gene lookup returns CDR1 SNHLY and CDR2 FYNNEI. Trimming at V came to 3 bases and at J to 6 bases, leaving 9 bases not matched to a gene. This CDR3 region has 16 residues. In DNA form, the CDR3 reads TGTGCCAGCAGTGAGGGACAGGTGGAGGAAGATGAAAAACTGTTTTTT. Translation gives CASSEGQVEEDEKLFF.

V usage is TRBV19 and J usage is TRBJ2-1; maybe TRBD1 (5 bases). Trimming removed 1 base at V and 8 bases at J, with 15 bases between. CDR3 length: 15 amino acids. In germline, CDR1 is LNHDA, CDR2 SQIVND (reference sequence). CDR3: CASSIAPFSGHEQFF. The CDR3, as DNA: TGTGCCAGTAGTATAGCGCCCTTCTCAGGGCATGAGCAGTTCTTC.

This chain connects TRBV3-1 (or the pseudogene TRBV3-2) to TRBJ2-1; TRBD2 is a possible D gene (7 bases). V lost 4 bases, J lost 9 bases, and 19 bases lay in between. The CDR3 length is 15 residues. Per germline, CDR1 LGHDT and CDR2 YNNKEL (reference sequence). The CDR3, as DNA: TGTGCCAGCAGCCTTACTACTAAGGGGGGGACTGAGCAGTTCTTC. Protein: CASSLTTKGGTEQFF.

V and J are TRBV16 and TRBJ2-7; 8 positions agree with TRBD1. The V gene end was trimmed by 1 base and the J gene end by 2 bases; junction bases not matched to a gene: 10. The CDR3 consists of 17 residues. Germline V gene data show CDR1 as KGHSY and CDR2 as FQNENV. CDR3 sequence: CASSQYAGGARTYEQYF. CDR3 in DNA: TGTGCCAGCAGCCAATACGCAGGGGGCGCTAGAACCTACGAGCAGTACTTC.

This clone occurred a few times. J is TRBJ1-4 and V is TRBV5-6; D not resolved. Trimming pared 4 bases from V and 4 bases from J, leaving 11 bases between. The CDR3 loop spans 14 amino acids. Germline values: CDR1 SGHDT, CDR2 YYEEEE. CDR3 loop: CASSVTENNEKLFF. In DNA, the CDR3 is TGTGCCAGCAGCGTTACAGAAAATAATGAAAAACTGTTTTTT. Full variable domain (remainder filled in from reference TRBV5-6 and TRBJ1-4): DAGVTQSPTHLIKTRGQQVTLRCSPKSGHDTVSWYQQALGQGPQFIFQYYEEEERQRGNFPDRFSGHQFPNYSSELNVNALLLGDSALYLCASSVTENNEKLFFGSGTQLSVL.

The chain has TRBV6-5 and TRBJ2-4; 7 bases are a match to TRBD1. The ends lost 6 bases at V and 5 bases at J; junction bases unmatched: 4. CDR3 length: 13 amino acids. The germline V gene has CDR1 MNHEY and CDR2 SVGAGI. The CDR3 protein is CASRNRGENIQYF. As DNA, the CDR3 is TGTGCCAGCAGAAACAGGGGAGAAAACATTCAGTACTTC.

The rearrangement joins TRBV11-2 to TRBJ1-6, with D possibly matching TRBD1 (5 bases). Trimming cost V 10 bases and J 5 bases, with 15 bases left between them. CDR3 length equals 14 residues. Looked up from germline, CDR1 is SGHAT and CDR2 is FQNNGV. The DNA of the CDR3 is TGTGCCACCTCACGGGGGAATAATAATTCACCCCTCCACTTT. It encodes CATSRGNNNSPLHF.

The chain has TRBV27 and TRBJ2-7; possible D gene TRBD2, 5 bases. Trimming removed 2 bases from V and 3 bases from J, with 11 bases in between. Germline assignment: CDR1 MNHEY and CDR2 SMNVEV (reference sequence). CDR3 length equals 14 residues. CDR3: CASSLRGSLYEQYF. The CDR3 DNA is TGTGCCAGCAGTTTACGTGGGAGCCTCTACGAGCAGTACTTC.

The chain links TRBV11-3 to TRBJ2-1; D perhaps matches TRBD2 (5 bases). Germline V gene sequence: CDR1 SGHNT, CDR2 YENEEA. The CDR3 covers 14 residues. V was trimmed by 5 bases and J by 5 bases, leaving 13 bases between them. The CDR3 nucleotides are TGTGCCAGCAGCCCCAGTTCCGGGAACAATGAGCAGTTCTTC. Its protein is CASSPSSGNNEQFF.